The 28 T cell receptor beta chains below all came from one sample that was sequenced in a study of T cell clones after liver transplantation (dated 2019 in TCRdb). Library preparation was by the immunoSEQ multiplex PCR assay. Entries here come from immuneACCESS through TCRdb and include only in-frame sequences with V and J called. Some clones fail to appear in such tables; in the studies checked, an unresolved V gene covers under half of the shortfall, and the cause of the remainder is unknown. The sample table contains around 77,000 clones; only one count was recorded for 75% to 90% of them. The ten largest clones add up to approximately 0.79% of the sample. Sequencing was performed on CD4+ T cells from blood, taken 12 months after liver transplant. Every receptor here comes from a human patient who received a liver transplant. After a transplant, some T cells may have been passed on by the graft donor.

This clone was counted a single time. The chain is built from TRBV5-4 and TRBJ2-1; 8 bases agree with TRBD1. Germline lookup yields CDR1 SGHNT and CDR2 YYREEE (reference sequence). V shed 3 bases and J 2 bases; nucleotides not matched to a gene: 4. CDR3 length: 15 residues. The CDR3 coding sequence is TGTGCCAGCAGCTCCGACAGGGGAGCCTACAATGAGCAGTTCTTC. This codes for CASSSDRGAYNEQFF.

V usage is TRBV5-1 and J usage is TRBJ2-6; D possibly uses TRBD1 or TRBD2 (5 bases each). Trimming took 0 bases from V and 1 from J, leaving 8 bases between them. This CDR3 is 16 amino acids long. The germline CDR1 and CDR2 sequences are SGHRS and YFSETQ. CDR3 region: CASSLAWGSGANVLTF. The CDR3 coding sequence is TGCGCCAGCAGCTTGGCCTGGGGGTCTGGGGCCAACGTCCTGACTTTC. Full variable domain (outside the CDR3, taken from reference TRBV5-1 and TRBJ2-6): KAGVTQTPRYLIKTRGQQVTLSCSPISGHRSVSWYQQTPGQGLQFLFEYFSETQRNKGNFPGRFSGRQFSNSRSEMNVSTLELGDSALYLCASSLAWGSGANVLTFGAGSRLTVL.

The chain recombines TRBV19 with TRBJ2-6; 8 bases agree with TRBD1. From germline, CDR1 is LNHDA and CDR2 SQIVND (reference sequence). The J segment lost 0 bases and the V segment lost 1 base, leaving 5 bases of the junction unmatched. The CDR3 totals 18 residues. CDR3 sequence: CASSIAGGLNSGANVLTF. The CDR3, as DNA: TGTGCCAGTAGTATAGCAGGGGGCCTTAACTCTGGGGCCAACGTCCTGACTTTC.

The chain joins TRBV19 to TRBJ1-5, with TRBD1 matching 7 bases. The CDR3 runs 16 residues. V was clipped by 5 bases and J by 0 bases; unmatched bases: 7. CDR1 LNHDA and CDR2 SQIVND come from the germline V gene (reference sequence). In DNA form, the CDR3 reads TGTGCCAGTAGTCGACAGGGTCGGAATAGCAATCAGCCCCAGCATTTT. Residues: CASSRQGRNSNQPQHF.

This clone occurred a few times. The V gene is TRBV2, the J gene TRBJ2-3, with 8 bases that match TRBD2. Germline loops: CDR1 SNHLY, CDR2 FYNNEI. The CDR3 length is 15 residues. The V segment lost 5 bases and the J segment 3 bases; nucleotides outside the gene matches: 7. CDR3 coding DNA: TGTGCCAGCAGTCCGGAGCGGGAGCGGACAGATACGCAGTATTTT. Translated, it gives CASSPERERTDTQYF. Combining the CDR3 with reference TRBV2 and TRBJ2-3 gives the whole variable domain EPEVTQTPSHQVTQMGQEVILRCVPISNHLYFYWYRQILGQKVEFLVSFYNNEISEKSEIFDDQFSVERPDGSNFTLKIRSTKLEDSAMYFCASSPERERTDTQYFGPGTRLTVL.

This chain connects TRBV5-1 to TRBJ2-1, with 9 bases matching TRBD2. The CDR3 runs 16 residues. Trimming took 0 bases from V and 6 from J; bases not matched to a gene: 7. The germline V gene has CDR1 SGHRS and CDR2 YFSETQ. This chain's CDR3 is CASSLARREGRNEQFF. In nucleotides, the CDR3 is TGCGCCAGCAGCTTGGCCCGGCGGGAGGGCCGCAATGAGCAGTTCTTC.

J is TRBJ1-2 and V is TRBV6-5; maybe TRBD1 (6 bases). The CDR3 runs to 13 residues. Germline V CDR1 and CDR2: MNHEY, SVGAGI. V was pared by 1 base and J by 6 bases, with 9 bases between. The DNA for the CDR3 is TGTGCCAGCAGTTACTTGTACAGGGATGGCTACACCTTC. As protein: CASSYLYRDGYTF.

The V call is TRBV28, the J call TRBJ2-5; no definite D call. Germline loops: CDR1 MDHEN, CDR2 SYDVKM. This CDR3 comprises 11 residues. V was cut by 3 bases and J by 4 bases, with 3 bases left in between. The CDR3 region is CASSFGETQYF. The CDR3 DNA reads TGTGCCAGCAGTTTCGGAGAGACCCAGTACTTC.

This chain uses TRBV28 with TRBJ1-3; no reliable D call. V shed 1 base and J shed 2 bases, with 6 bases lying between them. The CDR3 has 14 amino acids. Per germline, CDR1 MDHEN and CDR2 SYDVKM. The CDR3 DNA reads TGTGCCAGCAGTTTATACATTGCTGGAAACACCATATATTTT. Its translation is CASSLYIAGNTIYF.

The J gene is TRBJ1-1, the V gene TRBV6-1; D not resolved. Germline V gives CDR1 MNHNS, CDR2 SASEGT. The V and J ends lost 7 bases and 2 bases respectively, with 11 bases between them. This CDR3 comprises 13 residues. The CDR3 region has the DNA TGTGCCAGCACAGACGATGATAACACTGAAGCTTTCTTT. It codes for CASTDDDNTEAFF.

The chain has TRBV5-1 and TRBJ2-2; TRBD1 matches 9 bases. Per germline, CDR1 SGHRS and CDR2 YFSETQ. Trimming cost V 5 bases and J 3 bases; bases outside gene matches: 2. The CDR3 runs to 14 residues. Here the CDR3 DNA reads TGCGCCAGCAGGGACAGGGGAGACACCGGGGAGCTGTTTTTT. Translation gives CASRDRGDTGELFF.

The chain combines TRBV9 with TRBJ2-5, with TRBD1 matching 7 bases. The V and J ends lost 4 bases and 4 bases, in that order; junction bases with no gene match: 10. The CDR3 is 15 amino acids. Per germline, CDR1 SGDLS and CDR2 YYNGEE. The CDR3 loop reads CASSFRVTGAETQYF. The CDR3 DNA follows: TGTGCCAGCAGCTTTAGGGTTACAGGGGCAGAGACCCAGTACTTC.

The rearrangement links TRBV5-1 to TRBJ1-1; 10 nucleotides match TRBD1. V lost 4 bases to trimming and J lost 7 bases; unmatched junction nucleotides: 7. Germline values: CDR1 SGHRS, CDR2 YFSETQ. The CDR3 length is 14 residues. CDR3 sequence: CASSNGQGVDEAFF. In DNA form, the CDR3 reads TGCGCCAGCAGCAATGGACAGGGGGTAGATGAAGCTTTCTTT.

Only one count was recorded for this clone. The V call is TRBV2, the J call TRBJ1-3; D gene ambiguous. Trimming shortened V by 2 bases and J by 0 bases, and 8 bases separated the two germline ends. The CDR3 is 15 residues long. Germline CDR1 is SNHLY and CDR2 is FYNNEI. CDR3 bases: TGTGCCAGCAGTGAATATCCCCACTCTGGAAACACCATATATTTT. It yields the protein CASSEYPHSGNTIYF.

The chain couples TRBV5-1 to TRBJ2-5; possibly TRBD2 for D (6 bases). The germline V gene encodes CDR1 SGHRS and CDR2 YFSETQ. V was clipped by 7 bases and J by 0 bases, with 10 bases between them. This CDR3 region has 13 residues. As DNA, the CDR3 is TGCGCCAGCGCTCTAGCGTACCAAGAGACCCAGTACTTC. It translates to CASALAYQETQYF.

This rearrangement joins TRBV29-1 to TRBJ2-1, with a weak D call TRBD2 (6 bases). Trimming cost V 7 bases and J 2 bases, with 18 bases left between them. This CDR3 is built from 15 residues. From germline, CDR1 is SQVTM and CDR2 ANQGSEA. CDR3 in amino acids: CSALRGGSAYNEQFF. In DNA form, the CDR3 reads TGCAGCGCCCTCCGCGGAGGGTCGGCCTACAATGAGCAGTTCTTC.

Here the CDR3 reads CASSYTGVSYEQYF. The CDR3 DNA reads TGTGCCAGCAGTTACACAGGGGTATCCTACGAGCAGTACTTC. The rearrangement joins TRBV6-6 to TRBJ2-7; 7 bases are a match to TRBD1. The CDR3 length is 14 residues. Trimming cost V 2 bases and J 1 base; bases outside gene matches: 2. From germline, CDR1 is MNHNY and CDR2 SVGAGI (reference sequence).

The CDR3 spells CASSYLDRVYNEQFF. The CDR3 bases are TGTGCCAGCAGTTACCTCGACAGGGTCTACAATGAGCAGTTCTTC. V and J are TRBV28 and TRBJ2-1, with TRBD1 matching 7 bases. This CDR3 spans 15 amino acids. Germline V gene data show CDR1 as MDHEN and CDR2 as SYDVKM. V was clipped by 4 bases and J by 3 bases; unmatched bases: 6.

J is TRBJ1-3 and V is TRBV11-2; D uncertain. Trimming shortened V by 3 bases and J by 4 bases, and 4 bases separated the two germline ends. Germline CDR1 and CDR2: SGHAT and FQNNGV. This CDR3 region has 12 residues. CDR3 loop: CASSFSGNTIYF. The CDR3 DNA reads as TGTGCCAGCAGCTTTTCAGGAAACACCATATATTTT.

CDR3 sequence reads: CASSVAGQENQPQHF. In DNA form, the CDR3 reads TGTGCCAGCAGCGTAGCGGGACAGGAAAATCAGCCCCAGCATTTT. J is TRBJ1-5 and V is TRBV9; the match to TRBD1 covers 8 bases. J gave up 4 bases and V 0 bases, and 3 bases lay outside the gene matches. The germline V gene has CDR1 SGDLS and CDR2 YYNGEE. This CDR3 has 15 residues.

The chain recombines TRBV5-4 with TRBJ2-2; 7 bases agree with TRBD2. Germline V CDR1 and CDR2: SGHNT, YYREEE (reference sequence). The CDR3 has 15 amino acids. The V gene end was trimmed by 2 bases and the J gene end by 7 bases; junction bases not matched to a gene: 8. The chain's CDR3 is CASSFGGGLIGELFF. Written as DNA, the CDR3 is TGTGCCAGCAGCTTCGGCGGGGGTCTGATCGGGGAGCTGTTTTTT.

The CDR3 DNA follows: TGTGCCAGCAGTGAAGCTGATAATGAAAAACTGTTTTTT. This encodes CASSEADNEKLFF. This chain connects TRBV6-1 to TRBJ1-4, with D unclear. The germline CDR1 and CDR2 sequences are MNHNS and SASEGT. The CDR3 loop spans 13 amino acids. Trimming removed 0 bases at V and 4 bases at J, with 3 bases between.

The chain has TRBV5-6 and TRBJ2-7; tentatively, D is TRBD2 (6 bases). The V gene lost 3 bases and the J gene lost 2 bases, with 12 bases spanning the gap. Germline CDR1 SGHDT, CDR2 YYEEEE. This CDR3 has 14 amino acids. This CDR3 is CASSSGLSTYEQYF. The CDR3 coding sequence is TGTGCCAGCAGCTCGGGACTTTCAACCTACGAGCAGTACTTC.

This sequence joins TRBV10-3 and TRBJ2-4; D tentatively fits TRBD1 or TRBD2 (5 bases each). Deletions cut 5 bases from V and 0 bases from J, with 8 bases between. Germline assignment: CDR1 ENHRY and CDR2 SYGVKD. This CDR3 has 14 amino acids. The CDR3 nucleotides read TGTGCCATCAGTTCCGGGACAGCCAAAAACATTCAGTACTTC. Translation: CAISSGTAKNIQYF.

The CDR3 nucleotides are TGTGCCAGCAGTGAAGGCAAAAGGAGGGCGACTAGCGGGTACAATGAGCAGTTCTTC. It encodes CASSEGKRRATSGYNEQFF. The rearrangement uses TRBV6-1 and TRBJ2-1; TRBD2 aligns across 10 bases. CDR1 and CDR2 from the germline V gene are MNHNS and SASEGT. The CDR3 sequence is 19 residues long. V shed 1 base and J 4 bases; nucleotides not matched to a gene: 13.

This clone was seen once. This rearrangement joins TRBV29-1 to TRBJ2-1; TRBD2 aligns across 10 bases. Trimming removed 0 bases from V and 0 bases from J; junction bases left unmatched: 5. The CDR3 covers 17 residues. The germline V gene has CDR1 SQVTM and CDR2 ANQGSEA. The CDR3 DNA sequence: TGCAGCGTTGAAGACGCCCCTAGCGGGAGCTCCTACAATGAGCAGTTCTTC. Protein: CSVEDAPSGSSYNEQFF.

The rearrangement links TRBV2 to TRBJ1-1, with a possible D match to TRBD1 (6 bases). The CDR3 extends over 14 amino acids. Trimming took 3 bases from V and 3 from J, leaving 11 bases between them. Germline V CDR1 and CDR2: SNHLY, FYNNEI. The CDR3 protein is CASSDTGKDTEAFF. In nucleotides, the CDR3 is TGTGCCAGCAGTGATACAGGGAAGGACACTGAAGCTTTCTTT.

This clone was recorded a few times. The rearrangement joins TRBV28 to TRBJ1-5, with a weak D call TRBD1 (5 bases). V was clipped by 3 bases and J by 5 bases, with 14 bases between them. Germline values: CDR1 MDHEN, CDR2 SYDVKM. The CDR3 runs to 15 residues. The CDR3 sequence is CASSLGGEGYQPQHF. For the CDR3, the DNA is TGTGCCAGCAGTTTGGGTGGGGAGGGGTATCAGCCCCAGCATTTT.